What follows are 14 T cell receptor beta chains derived from one specimen sequenced in a study of identical twins' blood T cells. In TCRdb, the 5' RACE reads were re-called with MiXCR into one record per CDR3 protein. This table holds hundreds of thousands of distinct CDR3 sequences, approximately 30% found once. The source material was PBMCs. The receptors here all came from a woman aged 18 to 55 in good health.

The chain is built from TRBV29-1 and TRBJ2-7; D gene unclear. Germline V gives CDR1 SQVTM, CDR2 ANQGSEA. Between the trimmed V and J ends, which lost 5 bases and 0 bases, there was a span of 14 bases. This CDR3 region has 14 residues. Written as DNA, the CDR3 is TGCAGCGTTAAAAGCGTCCTCAGCTCCTACGAGCAGTACTTC. Translating gives CSVKSVLSSYEQYF.

This chain uses TRBV6-5 with TRBJ1-3; D not certain. Per germline, CDR1 MNHEY and CDR2 SVGAGI. Trimming shortened V by 6 bases and J by 8 bases, and 11 bases separated the two germline ends. CDR3 length: 12 amino acids. The CDR3, as DNA: TGTGCCAGCAGGACGACGGAGGACACCATATATTTT. It specifies CASRTTEDTIYF.

This clonotype was counted a few times. The J gene is TRBJ1-1, the V gene TRBV11-2; D not certain. Germline loops: CDR1 SGHAT, CDR2 FQNNGV. The length of the CDR3 is 13 residues. The germline V and J ends were trimmed by 4 bases and 8 bases, with 14 bases remaining between them. The CDR3, as DNA: TGTGCCAGCAGCTCCGCATATGGGTCGGAAGCTTTCTTT. It specifies CASSSAYGSEAFF.

A remark on this clonotype: One end of the junction varies from germline; a read error may be responsible. The CDR3 loop reads CASSFAGPLYDQYF. CDR3 bases: TGTGCCAGTTCCTTCGCCGGACCTCTATACGATCAGTACTTC. The J gene is TRBJ2-7, the V gene TRBV27; D uncertain. Per germline, CDR1 MNHEY and CDR2 SMNVEV (reference sequence). The CDR3 spans 14 residues.

The V gene is TRBV4-1, the J gene TRBJ1-1; D perhaps matches TRBD1 (5 bases). Per germline, CDR1 MGHRA and CDR2 YSYEKL. The V end lost 0 bases, the J end lost 7 bases, and 18 bases lay between the germline ends. This CDR3 is built from 16 residues. CDR3 coding DNA: TGCGCCAGCAGCCAAGATCTTCTGGACATAGGTGGTGAAGCTTTCTTT. Encoded protein: CASSQDLLDIGGEAFF.

The rearrangement uses TRBV3-1 and TRBJ1-2; D unresolved. Trimming stripped 2 bases from V and 3 bases from J, with 16 bases between. Germline CDR1 is LGHDT and CDR2 is YNNKEL (reference sequence). This CDR3 contains 16 residues. The CDR3 sequence is CASSQKGWTGHYGYTF. Here the CDR3 DNA reads TGTGCCAGCAGCCAAAAAGGGTGGACCGGGCACTATGGCTACACCTTC.

The chain has TRBV24-1 and TRBJ2-3; D gene ambiguous. Between the trimmed V and J ends, which lost 5 bases and 4 bases, there was a span of 12 bases. CDR1 KGHDR and CDR2 SFDVKD come from the germline V gene. The CDR3 sequence is 14 residues long. CDR3 loop: CATSGIPPADTQYF. CDR3 DNA sequence: TGTGCCACCAGTGGAATCCCGCCCGCAGATACGCAGTATTTT.

The chain recombines TRBV10-3 with TRBJ2-7; D is perhaps TRBD1 or TRBD2 (5 bases each). The CDR3 is 11 residues long. Germline CDR1 is ENHRY and CDR2 is SYGVKD. V lost 4 bases, J lost 5 bases, and 6 bases lay in between. The CDR3 bases are TGTGCCATCAGTGGAGGGGACGAGCAGTACTTC. It specifies CAISGGDEQYF.

V gene TRBV20-1 combines with J gene TRBJ1-1; the D gene is possibly TRBD1 (6 bases). This CDR3 region has 14 residues. From germline, CDR1 is DFQATT and CDR2 SNEGSKA (reference sequence). Trimming pared 4 bases from V and 1 base from J, leaving 13 bases between. The CDR3 here is CSAIQQGRNTEAFF. Written as DNA, the CDR3 is TGCAGTGCTATCCAACAGGGTCGGAACACTGAAGCTTTCTTT.

This sequence joins TRBV18 and TRBJ2-3; D is unresolved. V was pared by 2 bases and J by 5 bases, with 2 bases between. CDR1 is KGHSH, CDR2 LQKENI, per germline. The CDR3 is 11 residues long. CDR3 sequence reads: CASSPEDTQYF. In DNA, the CDR3 is TGTGCCAGCTCACCAGAAGATACGCAGTATTTT.

The rearrangement joins TRBV20-1 to TRBJ1-4, with unresolved D. The CDR3 totals 13 residues. Germline V CDR1 and CDR2: DFQATT, SNEGSKA (reference sequence). The V end lost 1 base, the J end lost 5 bases, and 8 bases lay between the germline ends. CDR3 loop: CSARGAENEKLFF. The CDR3 DNA sequence: TGCAGTGCTAGAGGCGCCGAGAATGAAAAACTGTTTTTT.

This clonotype was picked up many times. The CDR3 sequence: CASSLGPPDTDTQYF. In DNA form, the CDR3 reads TGTGCCAGCAGCCTCGGACCCCCGGACACAGATACGCAGTATTTT. The rearrangement uses TRBV6-6 and TRBJ2-3; D gene unclear. Per the germline V gene, CDR1 is MNHNY and CDR2 is SVGAGI (reference sequence). V lost 6 bases to trimming and J lost 2 bases, with 15 bases between them. This CDR3 region has 15 residues.

The table lists this clonotype with many counts. The rearrangement links TRBV12-3 or TRBV12-4 to TRBJ1-4; D is ambiguous. CDR3 length equals 15 residues. With 4 bases removed from V and 3 bases from J, the gap between germline ends came to 12 bases. The CDR3 DNA sequence: TGTGCCAGCAGTTCCCGGACGGGCCCTAATGAAAAACTGTTTTTT. It yields the protein CASSSRTGPNEKLFF.

The table lists this clonotype with many counts. The chain recombines TRBV29-1 with TRBJ1-4; maybe TRBD1 (5 bases). CDR3 size: 15 residues. Germline V gene data show CDR1 as SQVTM and CDR2 as ANQGSEA. Deletions cut 6 bases from V and 0 bases from J, with 14 bases between. CDR3: CSVSPGISTNEKLFF. The CDR3 region has the DNA TGCAGCGTGAGTCCAGGGATTTCAACTAATGAAAAACTGTTTTTT.